What follows are 22 T cell receptor beta chains derived from one specimen sequenced in a study of shared clonotypes between healthy human individuals. Naive CD8 cells, CD45RO-negative and positively selected for CCR7, excluded terminally differentiated effector memory CD45RA+ cells. Repertoires were generated with immunoSEQ multiplex PCR, while TCRdb's copy carries only in-frame clones and drops some. The table shows around 2,000,000 clones, with about 95% occurring only once. Source material: naive CD8+ T cells sorted from blood. All receptors come from a man in his late teens or twenties in good health.

The gene calls are TRBV10-1 and TRBJ2-5; 15 nucleotides match TRBD2. Germline trimming cut 3 bases from V and 4 bases from J; bases unmatched to any gene: 3. The CDR3 sequence is 16 residues long. Germline CDR1 and CDR2: WNHNN and SYGVQD (reference sequence). CDR3 nucleotide sequence: TGCGCCAGCAGTGAAGGGGGACTAGCGGGAGGAGAGACCCAGTACTTC. Translation: CASSEGGLAGGETQYF.

About this clone: This same CDR3 is encoded by further DNA sequences in the sample. The chain is built from TRBV9 and TRBJ2-3; the D is unclear. Trimming pared 1 base from V and 5 bases from J, leaving 5 bases between. CDR1 SGDLS and CDR2 YYNGEE come from the germline V gene. This CDR3 has 12 amino acids. CDR3 DNA: TGTGCCAGCAGCGTATTGGGAGATACGCAGTATTTT. Translating it yields CASSVLGDTQYF.

This clone was seen a single time. The J gene is TRBJ1-1, the V gene TRBV7-9; D may be TRBD1 (6 bases). CDR1 is SEHNR, CDR2 FQNEAQ, per germline (reference sequence). The CDR3 totals 14 residues. With 4 bases removed from V and 6 bases from J, the gap between germline ends came to 15 bases. The CDR3 protein is CASSSSTGFPEAFF. The DNA of the CDR3 is TGTGCCAGCAGCTCGAGTACAGGGTTCCCTGAAGCTTTCTTT.

The chain carries TRBV27 and TRBJ1-2; 8 positions match TRBD1. CDR1 is MNHEY, CDR2 SMNVEV, per germline (reference sequence). Trimming removed 8 bases from V and 6 bases from J; junction bases left unmatched: 2. This CDR3 comprises 11 residues. The CDR3, as DNA: TGTGCCAGCGGACAGGGTGATGGCTACACCTTC. It encodes CASGQGDGYTF.

This chain joins TRBV7-8 and TRBJ2-3; 7 bases fit TRBD1. The V gene's germline CDR1 is SGHVS and CDR2 FQNEAQ. CDR3 size: 15 residues. Trimming at V came to 2 bases and at J to 3 bases, leaving 5 bases not matched to a gene. The CDR3 coding sequence is TGTGCCAGCAGCTTACGGGACAGTACTACAGATACGCAGTATTTT. It encodes CASSLRDSTTDTQYF.

V gene TRBV30 combines with J gene TRBJ1-5; D is uncertain. Germline values: CDR1 GTSNPN, CDR2 SVGIG (reference sequence). V lost 1 base, J lost 3 bases, and 4 bases lay in between. CDR3 size: 12 residues. The CDR3 sequence: CAWSAINQPQHF. The CDR3 nucleotides are TGTGCCTGGAGTGCCATCAATCAGCCCCAGCATTTT.

This chain uses TRBV4-1 with TRBJ2-2; D may correspond to TRBD1 or TRBD2 (6 bases each). The V end lost 7 bases, the J end lost 4 bases, and 16 bases lay between the germline ends. CDR3 size: 15 residues. Germline V gene sequence: CDR1 MGHRA, CDR2 YSYEKL. As DNA, the CDR3 is TGCGCCAGCACAGGGGTGGGGGGAGGCACCGGGGAGCTGTTTTTT. Its translation is CASTGVGGGTGELFF.

J is TRBJ2-7 and V is TRBV10-3; D possibly uses TRBD1 or TRBD2 (5 bases each). This CDR3 spans 14 amino acids. The V gene's germline CDR1 is ENHRY and CDR2 SYGVKD. The V gene lost 2 bases and the J gene lost 4 bases, with 12 bases spanning the gap. The CDR3 coding sequence is TGTGCCATCAGTGAGGGGGCAGGGACGTACGAGCAGTACTTC. Protein sequence: CAISEGAGTYEQYF.

The rearrangement links TRBV7-3 to TRBJ1-1, with D tentatively TRBD1 (5 bases). The ends were cut back, 3 bases at V and 2 bases at J, with 16 bases in the middle. The germline V gene encodes CDR1 SGHTA and CDR2 FQGTGA. The CDR3 contains 16 residues. The CDR3 sequence: CASSLEHAGTNTEAFF. The CDR3 bases are TGTGCCAGCAGCTTGGAACATGCAGGGACTAACACTGAAGCTTTCTTT.

In regard to this clone: Other nucleotide sequences in the sample specify the same CDR3. The chain has TRBV4-1 and TRBJ2-7; D perhaps matches TRBD1 (6 bases). The CDR3 spans 14 residues. CDR1 and CDR2 (germline): MGHRA, YSYEKL. V shed 3 bases and J shed 4 bases, with 13 bases lying between them. The DNA of the CDR3 is TGCGCCAGCAGCCATCGGGACACAAATTACGAGCAGTACTTC. Translated: CASSHRDTNYEQYF.

The CDR3 sequence: CASSLSVGSNTGELFF. In DNA, the CDR3 is TGTGCCAGCAGTTTATCAGTGGGTTCAAACACCGGGGAGCTGTTTTTT. V and J are TRBV27 and TRBJ2-2; D not resolved. V was cut by 0 bases and J by 2 bases, with 10 bases left in between. CDR1 is MNHEY, CDR2 SMNVEV, per germline (reference sequence). The CDR3 spans 16 residues.

The rearrangement uses TRBV6-6 and TRBJ2-7, with D hard to call. The CDR3 extends over 14 amino acids. Trimming left V 0 bases short and J 7 bases short, with 13 bases between. CDR1 is MNHNY, CDR2 SVGAGI, per germline (reference sequence). CDR3 DNA sequence: TGTGCCAGCAGTTACTCTCGGGCAGCTGGGGAGCAGTACTTC. Its protein is CASSYSRAAGEQYF.

The V and J genes are TRBV27 and TRBJ1-1; TRBD1 agrees at 8 bases. Per germline, CDR1 MNHEY and CDR2 SMNVEV (reference sequence). This CDR3 has 16 amino acids. Germline trimming cut 2 bases from V and 4 bases from J; bases unmatched to any gene: 9. The CDR3 DNA follows: TGTGCCAGCAGTTTAAGGGGAGCAGGGGGCGTCACTGAAGCTTTCTTT. Its translation is CASSLRGAGGVTEAFF.

The count of this clone is one. V is TRBV15 and J is TRBJ2-2; D is unresolved. V lost 3 bases and J lost 7, with 9 bases in between. The CDR3 is 13 amino acids. Germline lookup yields CDR1 LNHNV and CDR2 YYDKDF (reference sequence). DNA for the CDR3: TGTGCCACCAGCAGTATCGCAGGCGGGGAGCTGTTTTTT. Translated: CATSSIAGGELFF.

This rearrangement joins TRBV9 to TRBJ2-1; 12 bases are a match to TRBD2. V shed 0 bases and J 6 bases; nucleotides not matched to a gene: 7. Germline CDR1 and CDR2: SGDLS and YYNGEE. The CDR3 runs to 17 residues. CDR3: CASSVARASGGANEQFF. Here the CDR3 DNA reads TGTGCCAGCAGCGTAGCCCGGGCTAGCGGGGGGGCCAATGAGCAGTTCTTC.

V usage is TRBV4-3 and J usage is TRBJ2-1; D is perhaps TRBD1 (6 bases). CDR1 and CDR2 (germline): LGHNA, YSLEER. V shed 5 bases and J shed 8 bases, with 16 bases lying between them. CDR3 size: 14 residues. DNA of the CDR3: TGCGCCAGCAGCTTAAGGGGTTCAGGGGATGAGCAGTTCTTC. It is translated as CASSLRGSGDEQFF.

Points on this clone: The sample contains more than one DNA sequence encoding this CDR3. The rearrangement links TRBV9 to TRBJ2-2; D remains ambiguous. V was shortened by 0 bases and J by 7 bases, with 4 bases between the two germline ends. This CDR3 comprises 12 residues. CDR1 and CDR2 from the germline V gene are SGDLS and YYNGEE. DNA for the CDR3: TGTGCCAGCAGCGTAGGAATCGGGGAGCTGTTTTTT. As protein: CASSVGIGELFF.

The chain carries TRBV2 and TRBJ2-5; D gene ambiguous. Trimming took 9 bases from V and 3 from J, leaving 8 bases between them. CDR3 length: 11 residues. Looked up from germline, CDR1 is SNHLY and CDR2 is FYNNEI. Here the CDR3 reads CASVLKETQYF. The CDR3 DNA sequence: TGTGCCAGTGTCCTAAAAGAGACCCAGTACTTC.

With respect to this clone: The junction departs from the called germline gene at one end, perhaps through a read error. The chain uses TRBV2 and TRBJ2-1; 8 bases align to TRBD1. In germline, CDR1 is SNHLY, CDR2 FYNNEI. This CDR3 is 15 amino acids long. The CDR3 here is CASREDRGSYNEQFF. CDR3 bases: TGTGCCAGCAGGGAAGACAGGGGCTCCTACAATGAGCAGTTCTTC.

The chain links TRBV18 to TRBJ2-7, with 7 bases identical to TRBD1. The CDR3 totals 16 residues. V lost 2 bases and J lost 3; bases outside the gene matches: 10. Germline lookup yields CDR1 KGHSH and CDR2 LQKENI. CDR3 region: CASSPTRGTDHYEQYF. The CDR3 DNA reads TGTGCCAGCTCACCAACCCGAGGGACAGACCACTACGAGCAGTACTTC.

V usage is TRBV28 and J usage is TRBJ1-2; unclear D gene. The CDR3 loop spans 13 amino acids. Germline V gene lookup returns CDR1 MDHEN and CDR2 SYDVKM. The V end lost 10 bases, the J end lost 2 bases, and 14 bases lay between the germline ends. Written as DNA, the CDR3 is TGTGCCACCAGCGATTTTACCAACTATGGCTACACCTTC. This sequence encodes CATSDFTNYGYTF.

The count of this clone is one. The chain carries TRBV15 and TRBJ2-2; tentative D call: TRBD2 (6 bases). The ends were cut back, 5 bases at V and 0 bases at J, with 10 bases in the middle. CDR1 LNHNV and CDR2 YYDKDF come from the germline V gene (reference sequence). This CDR3 comprises 15 residues. The CDR3 sequence: CATSAGTSNTGELFF. The CDR3 coding sequence is TGTGCCACCAGCGCCGGGACTTCGAACACCGGGGAGCTGTTTTTT.